Below, 29 T cell receptor beta chains from the same sample are listed, as sequenced in a study of STAT5B mutations in CD4+ large granular lymphocyte leukemia. The data were produced by immunoSEQ multiplex PCR, yet TCRdb's version contains in-frame clones alone and is incomplete. The table records fewer than 35,000 clones, around four fifths of them present only once. Material for sequencing was CD4+ T cells from blood buffy coats. All receptors derive from a human donor in good health.

The chain recombines TRBV13 with TRBJ1-4; D call uncertain. The CDR3 loop spans 15 amino acids. V was shortened by 2 bases and J by 4 bases, with 11 bases between the two germline ends. CDR1 is PRHDT and CDR2 is FYEKMQ in the germline V gene (reference sequence). CDR3 loop: CASSLRPENNEKLFF. In DNA form, the CDR3 reads TGTGCCAGCAGCTTAAGGCCGGAGAATAATGAAAAACTGTTTTTT.

The V call is TRBV28, the J call TRBJ1-6; D is unresolved. Deletions cut 6 bases from V and 5 bases from J, with 17 bases between. Germline loops: CDR1 MDHEN, CDR2 SYDVKM. The CDR3 sequence is 16 residues long. This CDR3 reads CASSRTGGIHNSPLHF. The CDR3 DNA reads TGTGCCAGCAGCCGGACCGGAGGGATCCATAATTCACCCCTCCACTTT.

The rearrangement links TRBV7-2 to TRBJ1-6, with D uncertain. V was clipped by 5 bases and J by 7 bases, with 12 bases between them. In germline, CDR1 is SGHTA, CDR2 FQGNSA. The CDR3 loop spans 14 amino acids. CDR3 loop: CASSLGIRNSPLHF. As DNA, the CDR3 is TGTGCCAGCAGCCTCGGGATCCGAAATTCACCCCTCCACTTT. The whole variable domain, remainder taken from reference TRBV7-2 and TRBJ1-6, is GAGVSQSPSNKVTEKGKDVELRCDPISGHTALYWYRQSLGQGLEFLIYFQGNSAPDKSGLPSDRFSAERTGGSVSTLTIQRTQQEDSAVYLCASSLGIRNSPLHFGNGTRLTVT.

The gene calls are TRBV9 and TRBJ2-1; D not resolved. Trimming shortened V by 0 bases and J by 5 bases, and 15 bases separated the two germline ends. Germline V gene sequence: CDR1 SGDLS, CDR2 YYNGEE. The CDR3 runs to 16 residues. The CDR3 spells CASSVVRSPADNEQFF. CDR3 DNA: TGTGCCAGCAGCGTAGTCCGTTCCCCGGCGGACAATGAGCAGTTCTTC. Full variable domain (missing parts from reference TRBV9 and TRBJ2-1): DSGVTQTPKHLITATGQRVTLRCSPRSGDLSVYWYQQSLDQGLQFLIQYYNGEERAKGNILERFSAQQFPDLHSELNLSSLELGDSALYFCASSVVRSPADNEQFFGPGTRLTVL.

This chain links TRBV10-3 with TRBJ2-1, with 9 bases that match TRBD1. The CDR3 is 15 residues long. The germline V gene encodes CDR1 ENHRY and CDR2 SYGVKD. The trim removed 4 bases at V and 5 bases at J, leaving 6 bases unmatched. The CDR3 DNA reads as TGTGCCATCAGTGGGTTCCGGGACAGGGACAATGAGCAGTTCTTC. This encodes CAISGFRDRDNEQFF.

The chain combines TRBV6-6 with TRBJ1-3; no clear D gene. CDR1 MNHNY and CDR2 SVGAGI come from the germline V gene (reference sequence). V lost 2 bases and J 0 bases, leaving 5 bases between the germline ends. CDR3 length equals 14 residues. This CDR3 is CASSYENSGNTIYF. The CDR3 coding sequence is TGTGCCAGCAGTTACGAGAACTCTGGAAACACCATATATTTT.

This clone was observed a single time. This CDR3 reads CASSVAPGGDSTNEQFF. As DNA, the CDR3 is TGTGCCAGCAGCGTAGCCCCGGGGGGGGACAGTACCAATGAGCAGTTCTTC. V and J are TRBV9 and TRBJ2-1, with a tentative D call TRBD2 (8 bases). The CDR3 runs 17 residues. V was cut by 0 bases and J by 6 bases, with 19 bases left in between. From germline, CDR1 is SGDLS and CDR2 YYNGEE.

This chain connects TRBV11-2 to TRBJ2-7, with 10 bases identical to TRBD2. The CDR3 runs to 13 residues. V gave up 0 bases and J gave up 7 bases; unmatched junction bases: 0. Germline-derived CDR1 and CDR2 are SGHAT and FQNNGV. The CDR3 nucleotides read TGTGCCAGCAGCTTAGAGGGACTAGCGGAGCAGTACTTC. Amino acid sequence: CASSLEGLAEQYF.

The V gene is TRBV7-8, the J gene TRBJ2-2; D unclear. V lost 5 bases and J 6 bases, leaving 13 bases between the germline ends. Germline CDR1 SGHVS, CDR2 FQNEAQ. The CDR3 length is 14 residues. CDR3 protein: CASSPRQFSGELFF. The CDR3 bases are TGTGCCAGCAGCCCTAGACAATTTTCCGGGGAGCTGTTTTTT.

The V and J genes are TRBV6-5 and TRBJ2-7; 11 bases map to TRBD1. J lost 7 bases, V lost 5 bases, and 4 bases had no gene match. Germline CDR1 MNHEY, CDR2 SVGAGI. This CDR3 region has 13 residues. In DNA, the CDR3 is TGTGCCAGCAGTCGGGACAGGGGGAGGGAGCAGTACTTC. This translates into CASSRDRGREQYF.

The genes are TRBV2 and TRBJ1-5, with 7 bases lining up with TRBD1. Germline loops: CDR1 SNHLY, CDR2 FYNNEI. Unmatched junction bases numbered 9, after V lost 4 bases and J lost 0 bases. This CDR3 contains 17 residues. For the CDR3, the DNA is TGTGCCAGCAGTGCCCCGGGACAGTCTTATAGCAATCAGCCCCAGCATTTT. Translated: CASSAPGQSYSNQPQHF.

J is TRBJ2-3 and V is TRBV9; 9 bases are a match to TRBD2. Germline V gene data show CDR1 as SGDLS and CDR2 as YYNGEE. The CDR3 is 15 amino acids. The V and J ends lost 1 base and 6 bases, in that order; junction bases with no gene match: 6. This chain's CDR3 is CASSVLAREGDTQYF. The CDR3 DNA sequence: TGTGCCAGCAGCGTACTTGCGCGGGAGGGGGATACGCAGTATTTT.

The rearrangement links TRBV19 to TRBJ1-2, with D perhaps matching TRBD1 (5 bases). The germline V and J ends were trimmed by 7 bases and 0 bases, with 15 bases remaining between them. Germline CDR1 LNHDA, CDR2 SQIVND (reference sequence). The CDR3 consists of 15 residues. In DNA, the CDR3 is TGTGCCAGTAACATCTGGGGGGAGGCTAACTATGGCTACACCTTC. This gives the protein CASNIWGEANYGYTF.

The rearrangement links TRBV19 to TRBJ1-2, with D possibly matching TRBD1 (6 bases). Trimming removed 4 bases at V and 7 bases at J, with 22 bases between. This CDR3 has 16 amino acids. The germline CDR1 and CDR2 sequences are LNHDA and SQIVND (reference sequence). CDR3 sequence (DNA): TGTGCCAGTAGTAGCCAGAGGACAGCCAGCCCCTTTGGCTACACCTTC. Its translation is CASSSQRTASPFGYTF.

V usage is TRBV29-1 and J usage is TRBJ2-1; TRBD2 agrees at 7 bases. The V segment lost 6 bases and the J segment 7 bases; nucleotides outside the gene matches: 15. The CDR3 extends over 15 amino acids. The germline V gene encodes CDR1 SQVTM and CDR2 ANQGSEA. The CDR3 DNA sequence: TGCAGCGTGGCCGGAGGGGCGGGAGTACGTAATGAGCAGTTCTTC. Translating gives CSVAGGAGVRNEQFF.

In this sample, this clone turned up a few times. The V gene is TRBV5-4, the J gene TRBJ1-1; D gene unclear. CDR1 and CDR2 from the germline V gene are SGHNT and YYREEE (reference sequence). There are 14 residues in the CDR3. Trimming stripped 2 bases from V and 3 bases from J, with 11 bases between. DNA for the CDR3: TGTGCCAGCAGCTTCTATCTCGTGGACACTGAAGCTTTCTTT. Its translation is CASSFYLVDTEAFF.

This rearrangement joins TRBV28 to TRBJ1-1, with 10 nucleotides matching TRBD1. This CDR3 has 13 amino acids. CDR1 is MDHEN and CDR2 is SYDVKM in the germline V gene. Germline trimming cut 10 bases from V and 5 bases from J; bases unmatched to any gene: 7. The CDR3 spells CAIRQGAETEAFF. The DNA of the CDR3 is TGTGCCATACGACAGGGGGCGGAGACTGAAGCTTTCTTT.

This chain uses TRBV7-2 with TRBJ1-5; no clear D gene. This CDR3 has 13 amino acids. Germline values: CDR1 SGHTA, CDR2 FQGNSA. The V and J ends lost 2 bases and 5 bases respectively, with 7 bases between them. Here the CDR3 reads CASSLTWDQPQHF. The CDR3 DNA reads as TGTGCCAGCAGCTTAACCTGGGATCAGCCCCAGCATTTT.

This clone was recorded once. In DNA, the CDR3 is TGTGCCAGCAGCTTAGTAGGGGCAAGCGGGGAGCTGTTTTTT. Its protein is CASSLVGASGELFF. This chain links TRBV7-6 with TRBJ2-2, with a weak D call TRBD1 (5 bases). The CDR3 has 14 amino acids. Deletions cut 1 base from V and 7 bases from J, with 10 bases between. The germline gives CDR1 SGHVS, CDR2 FNYEAQ.

In this sample, this clone turned up once. This chain uses TRBV11-1 with TRBJ2-1, with 11 nucleotides matching TRBD1. Trimming removed 5 bases from V and 6 bases from J; junction bases left unmatched: 3. In germline, CDR1 is SGHAT, CDR2 FQDESV (reference sequence). The length of the CDR3 is 14 residues. The CDR3 loop is CASSPGTGGNEQFF. CDR3 bases: TGTGCCAGCAGCCCCGGGACAGGGGGCAATGAGCAGTTCTTC. The whole variable domain, filled in from reference TRBV11-1 and TRBJ2-1, reads EAEVAQSPRYKITEKSQAVAFWCDPISGHATLYWYRQILGQGPELLVQFQDESVVDDSQLPKDRFSAERLKGVDSTLKIQPAELGDSAMYLCASSPGTGGNEQFFGPGTRLTVL.

The gene calls are TRBV11-2 and TRBJ2-3, with a possible D match to TRBD2 (9 bases). The CDR3 is 17 amino acids. Per germline, CDR1 SGHAT and CDR2 FQNNGV. V was shortened by 8 bases and J by 6 bases, with 27 bases between the two germline ends. The CDR3 loop reads CASQDRGVRRGGDTQYF. CDR3 DNA sequence: TGTGCCAGCCAAGACAGGGGCGTTCGGCGGGGGGGGGATACGCAGTATTTT.

The rearrangement links TRBV28 to TRBJ2-5; D unclear. Germline V gene data show CDR1 as MDHEN and CDR2 as SYDVKM. Trimming stripped 6 bases from V and 4 bases from J, with 18 bases between. This CDR3 spans 15 amino acids. The DNA of the CDR3 is TGTGCCAGCAGCCCACGGGTCAAGCCTCGAGAGACCCAGTACTTC. Protein: CASSPRVKPRETQYF.

The J gene is TRBJ1-1, the V gene TRBV19; D gene unclear. This CDR3 region has 15 residues. Looked up from germline, CDR1 is LNHDA and CDR2 is SQIVND (reference sequence). Deletions cut 6 bases from V and 8 bases from J, with 22 bases between. Written as DNA, the CDR3 is TGTGCCAGTAGGACGGACGCCCCTGTGCAGGACGAAGCTTTCTTT. Translation: CASRTDAPVQDEAFF.

The chain has TRBV10-2 and TRBJ1-2; D might be TRBD1 (6 bases). V gave up 0 bases and J gave up 5 bases, with 13 bases separating them. CDR1 is WSHSY, CDR2 SAAADI, per germline. The CDR3 consists of 15 residues. For the CDR3, the DNA is TGCGCCAGCAGTGAGTCGTTAGGGGGGAGATATGGCTACACCTTC. Translated, it gives CASSESLGGRYGYTF.

This clone was detected only once. The gene calls are TRBV11-1 and TRBJ1-6; D is unresolved. Germline values: CDR1 SGHAT, CDR2 FQDESV (reference sequence). There are 15 residues in the CDR3. Trimming pared 2 bases from V and 0 bases from J, leaving 5 bases between. CDR3 DNA: TGTGCCAGCAGCTTACTCTACTCCTATAATTCACCCCTCCACTTT. Residues: CASSLLYSYNSPLHF.

The chain has TRBV2 and TRBJ2-1; TRBD2 agrees at 8 bases. The CDR3 contains 16 residues. Germline values: CDR1 SNHLY, CDR2 FYNNEI. Trimming at V came to 6 bases and at J to 7 bases, leaving 14 bases not matched to a gene. Here the CDR3 DNA reads TGTGCCAGCAGACCCCCAGCGGGAGTTCAAGGGAATGAGCAGTTCTTC. Protein product: CASRPPAGVQGNEQFF. Looking up the rest from reference TRBV2 and TRBJ2-1 gives the full variable domain: EPEVTQTPSHQVTQMGQEVILRCVPISNHLYFYWYRQILGQKVEFLVSFYNNEISEKSEIFDDQFSVERPDGSNFTLKIRSTKLEDSAMYFCASRPPAGVQGNEQFFGPGTRLTVL.

This sequence joins TRBV19 and TRBJ1-5, with TRBD1 identical over 8 bases. V trimming: 4 bases; J trimming: 6 bases; junction bases outside the gene matches: 11. The germline V gene encodes CDR1 LNHDA and CDR2 SQIVND (reference sequence). The CDR3 is made up of 16 amino acids. The CDR3 bases are TGTGCCAGTAGTACACTTACGGACAGGGTTTCTCAGCCCCAGCATTTT. Translation gives CASSTLTDRVSQPQHF.

The rearrangement uses TRBV7-2 and TRBJ2-2, with D unclear. CDR1 is SGHTA and CDR2 is FQGNSA in the germline V gene. V dropped 5 bases and J dropped 7 bases, with 11 bases sitting between them. The CDR3 length is 13 residues. The CDR3 protein is CASSGQLYGELFF. The CDR3, as DNA: TGTGCCAGCAGCGGCCAATTATACGGGGAGCTGTTTTTT.

The chain employs TRBV6-1 and TRBJ1-3; D not certain. This CDR3 has 14 amino acids. In germline, CDR1 is MNHNS, CDR2 SASEGT. V was cut by 6 bases and J by 4 bases, with 13 bases left in between. The CDR3 DNA sequence: TGTGCCAGCAGGACCCCAGACGCGGGAAACACCATATATTTT. Amino acids: CASRTPDAGNTIYF.